This is a list of T cell receptor beta chains from one sample in a study of T-cell reconstitution after alpha-beta-depleted transplantation in children. TCRdb analysed the PCR reads with MiXCR anew, one entry per CDR3 protein. The table lists roughly 190,000 distinct CDR3 sequences, less than 15% of them singletons. This specimen was PBMCs from the stem cell graft donor, taken from the stem cell graft. The receptors were sampled from a human donor who donated a stem cell graft to a child with acute lymphoblastic leukemia. Each CDR3 is given with its conserved first and last residue. The D gene is left open where the match is weak. Where a row states a size, it is once, few, many or the class of an expanded clone; other rows omit it.

cdr3_aa: CSAVGLANYYNEQFF; cdr3_nt: TGCAGTGCTGTGGGACTGGCTAACTATTACAATGAGCAGTTCTTC; v_call: TRBV20-1; clone_size: few; d_call: NA; j_call: TRBJ2-1
cdr3_aa: CASSLTSGSSSYEQYF; cdr3_nt: TGTGCCAGCAGCCTTACTAGCGGGTCTAGCTCCTACGAGCAGTACTTC; v_call: TRBV12-3/TRBV12-4; clone_size: NA; d_call: TRBD2; j_call: TRBJ2-7
cdr3_aa: CASSQAGGGGTTEAFF; cdr3_nt: TGTGCCAGCAGCCAAGCGGGGGGCGGAGGGACCACTGAAGCTTTCTTT; v_call: TRBV4-2; clone_size: many; d_call: NA; j_call: TRBJ1-1
cdr3_aa: CASSVGLSTDTQYF; cdr3_nt: TGTGCCAGCAGCGTAGGCCTTTCCACAGATACGCAGTATTTT; v_call: TRBV9; clone_size: many; d_call: NA; j_call: TRBJ2-3
cdr3_aa: CSVGGADSPLHF; cdr3_nt: TGCAGCGTTGGGGGGGCTGATTCACCCCTCCACTTT; v_call: TRBV29-1; clone_size: few; d_call: NA; j_call: TRBJ1-6
cdr3_aa: CSASRPGLAGYEQYF; cdr3_nt: TGCAGTGCTAGCCGCCCCGGACTAGCGGGATACGAGCAGTACTTC; v_call: TRBV20-1; clone_size: few; d_call: TRBD2; j_call: TRBJ2-7
cdr3_aa: CASSLVGTSGRFRSYEQYF; cdr3_nt: TGTGCCAGCAGCTTAGTCGGGACTAGCGGGAGGTTCCGCTCCTACGAGCAGTACTTC; v_call: TRBV11-2; clone_size: few; d_call: TRBD2; j_call: TRBJ2-7
cdr3_aa: CSVRKQGAGTEAFF; cdr3_nt: TGCAGCGTCAGGAAACAGGGGGCTGGGACTGAAGCTTTCTTT; v_call: TRBV29-1; clone_size: many; d_call: TRBD1; j_call: TRBJ1-1
cdr3_aa: CASSQPGPLHF; cdr3_nt: TGTGCCAGCAGCCAGCCCGGGCCCCTCCACTTT; v_call: TRBV3-1; clone_size: many; d_call: NA; j_call: TRBJ1-6
cdr3_aa: CSAIGLAWYEQYF; cdr3_nt: TGCAGTGCTATCGGGCTAGCTTGGTACGAGCAGTACTTC; v_call: TRBV20-1; clone_size: many; d_call: NA; j_call: TRBJ2-7
cdr3_aa: CASSVGLAGETYEQYF; cdr3_nt: TGTGCCAGCAGCGTAGGACTAGCGGGAGAGACCTACGAGCAGTACTTC; v_call: TRBV9; clone_size: many; d_call: TRBD2; j_call: TRBJ2-7
cdr3_aa: CASSPTFTGELFF; cdr3_nt: TGTGCCAGCAGTCCAACTTTCACCGGGGAGCTGTTTTTT; v_call: TRBV12-3/TRBV12-4; clone_size: NA; d_call: NA; j_call: TRBJ2-2
cdr3_aa: CASSDPRTMNTEAFF; cdr3_nt: TGTGCCAGCAGTGACCCCCGGACGATGAACACTGAAGCTTTCTTT; v_call: TRBV12-3/TRBV12-4; clone_size: many; d_call: NA; j_call: TRBJ1-1
cdr3_aa: CSARDGPNTGELFF; cdr3_nt: TGCAGTGCTAGAGATGGACCGAACACCGGGGAGCTGTTTTTT; v_call: TRBV20-1; clone_size: many; d_call: NA; j_call: TRBJ2-2